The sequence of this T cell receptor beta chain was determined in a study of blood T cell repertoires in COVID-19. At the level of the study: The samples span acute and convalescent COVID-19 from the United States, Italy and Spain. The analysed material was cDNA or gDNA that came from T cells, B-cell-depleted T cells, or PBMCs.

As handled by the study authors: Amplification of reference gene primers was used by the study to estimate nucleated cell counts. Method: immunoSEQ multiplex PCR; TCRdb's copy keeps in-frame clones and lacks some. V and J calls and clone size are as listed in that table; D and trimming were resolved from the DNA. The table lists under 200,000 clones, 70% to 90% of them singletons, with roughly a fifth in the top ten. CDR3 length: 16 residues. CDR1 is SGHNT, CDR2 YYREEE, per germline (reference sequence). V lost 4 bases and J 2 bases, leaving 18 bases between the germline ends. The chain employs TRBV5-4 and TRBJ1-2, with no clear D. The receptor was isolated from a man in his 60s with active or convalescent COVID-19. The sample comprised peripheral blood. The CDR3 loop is CASSLAPTSSNYGYTF. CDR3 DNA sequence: TGTGCCAGCAGCCTGGCTCCGACTAGTTCGAACTATGGCTACACCTTC.